The present entry profiles one T cell receptor beta chain with its context. J gave up 10 bases and V 5 bases, and 5 bases lay outside the gene matches. This CDR3 region has 12 residues. In germline, CDR1 is SSHAT, CDR2 FNYEAQ (reference sequence). TCRdb passed the RT-PCR reads through MiXCR, listing each CDR3 protein once. The table records approximately 720,000 distinct CDR3 sequences, 14% of them present only once. The source of this sequence is a female donor in good health, serving as a healthy control. This chain joins TRBV7-7 and TRBJ2-1; 7 bases line up with TRBD2. Source material: memory CD4+ T cells from blood. Here the CDR3 DNA reads TGTGCCAGCAGCGGGGCGGGGGACGAGCAGTTCTTC. Translating gives CASSGAGDEQFF.